This record concerns one T cell receptor (beta chain) sequence. This sample was taken from a study of preoperative IRX-2 immunotherapy in early breast cancer. The length of the CDR3 is 15 residues. Germline CDR1 and CDR2: SGDLS and YYNGEE. V lost 4 bases, J lost 2 bases, and 13 bases lay in between. As for treatment: preoperative locoregional IRX-2 cytokine immunotherapy. Patients received preoperative, locoregional IRX-2 cytokine immunotherapy in a phase Ib study. The data were produced by immunoSEQ multiplex PCR, yet TCRdb's version contains in-frame clones alone and is incomplete. The table has approximately 44,000 clones, about 95% seen once.

The input for sequencing was tumor tissue, taken after IRX-2 immunotherapy. This rearrangement joins TRBV9 to TRBJ1-5; no clear D. This receptor was taken from a human donor with breast cancer. CDR3 sequence: CASSLDGRGNQPQHF. CDR3 bases: TGTGCCAGCAGCCTCGACGGAAGGGGCAATCAGCCCCAGCATTTT.